This TCR beta chain appears in the sequencing data of a study of cytomegalovirus exposure and HLA in healthy donors listed by TCRdb under 2017. Background for the entire study: According to an earlier analysis of several hundred of the donors, 150 million to 200 million T cells yielded roughly 110 million unique TCR beta sequences and about 280 Gb of sequence data. Every discovery cohort repertoire had been produced on one sequencing platform. On average, roughly 250,000 unique TCR beta nucleotide sequences were sequenced per donor among several hundred genotyped donors of the cohort, with roughly 18% of those sequences being non-productive. A separate validation cohort of 100 to 150 different subjects was used in addition to the 666-subject first cohort. Class I and class II HLA loci were covered by the typing at four-digit resolution. Rather than drawing on any new phenotypic data, the later analysis identified candidate immune exposures from TCR beta sequences and the way those sequences occurred across donors. The aim of the study was to test whether cataloging public T cell receptors could identify signatures of past pathogen exposure. An early release covering approximately 600 HLA-typed donors comprised about 300 gigabases of sequencing data and 65 million to 100 million unique TCR sequences. The genetic ancestry cluster associated with self-reported Caucasian donors included roughly four fifths of the 350 to 500 genotyped donors. The number of donors typed differed by locus, with roughly 620-630 for A, B, C, DRB1 and DQB1, around 520 for DQA1, 600 to 610 for DPA1, and some 440 for DPB1. An earlier analysis of 587 of the donors used high-throughput TCR beta sequencing to judge whether each TCR beta V gene segment behaved as functional or pseudogenic. High-throughput TCR immunosequencing, statistical association of individual TCRs with disease status, and machine learning were combined to predict cytomegalovirus infection status. To study patterns of TCR occurrence, a later analysis re-analyzed previously published TCR beta repertoires from around 700 donors and added high-resolution HLA genotyping. Donor age, sex, ethnicity and CMV serostatus were collected together with the repertoire data. A later genetic analysis took genome-wide SNP genotypes for about 65% of the roughly 670 donors and used that subset as a discovery cohort. The study used immunosequencing to profile the T cell repertoires of about 670 subjects and linked those repertoires to cytomegalovirus serostatus. Roughly 5 DR-DQ haplotypes were handled as single units for association and clustering, since linkage in the cohort was strong.

A note on this clone: It has no known antigen specificity.

What the authors observed across the whole study: Immune exposure information for the cohort was limited to CMV serostatus. At a false discovery rate of 0.05, a later analysis linked about 16,000 TCR beta sequences to specific HLA alleles. While some public TCRs were present in many individuals, most TCR sequences turned up only very rarely across donors. Three of the identified cytomegalovirus-associated TCR beta chains were confirmed in vitro to be specific for cytomegalovirus antigens. Because some donors lacked HLA typing at each locus, the association tests relied only on the typed subset. The cohort was sequenced for TCR beta chains only, and without alpha or paired-chain data the features that could be detected were limited. The classifier was reported to diagnose cytomegalovirus status with high specificity and sensitivity in both the original and validation cohorts. According to a later genetic analysis, donors in an Asian-associated ancestry cluster had fewer N-insertions in productive TCRs than the approximately 650-donor mean. According to a later analysis, parvovirus B19, influenza, CMV and Epstein-Barr virus appeared linked to several top co-occurrence clusters. The 87-base-pair reads could not distinguish some IMGT-functional V segments, including TRBV6-2 and TRBV6-3, so those segments were excluded. An association between a missense DCLRE1C variant and V-gene and J-gene trimming of TCR beta chains was found in a later genetic analysis and replicated in an independent cohort. Compared with equally common non-associated chains, HLA-associated TCR beta chains in a later analysis were more clonally expanded and had lower generation probabilities. A further reported finding was that TCR beta sequences accurately predicted the HLA-A and HLA-B alleles for most subjects in the first cohort. The earlier analysis of about 600 of the donors excluded 15 to 20 rarely observed V segments, including chromosome 9 orphons, because counts were too low. The study gave a list of 150 to 200 TCR beta chains associated with cytomegalovirus. Correlated functional status among segregating V segments might be attributable to linkage disequilibrium, but an unknown experimental factor could not be ruled out. A cluster of highly shared sequence variants was judged likely to represent a technical artifact of the sequencing pipeline. In an earlier analysis of 587 of the donors, most TCR beta V segments appeared in productive rearrangements about 87% or about 30% of the time, broadly matching IMGT annotations. A later analysis found that most CMV-associated TCR beta chains appeared HLA-restricted, with HLA associations seemingly driven largely by CMV exposure. A later analysis found that TCR association rates varied across HLA loci, with DRB1 alleles showing the most associated TCRs and HLA-C alleles the fewest. Assigning TCR associations to individual alleles was difficult when HLA alleles, especially DR and DQ, strongly co-occurred. The presence/absence analyses assumed that sequencing depth was roughly uniform across donors, and that assumption may not be true. It was suggested by the authors that the approach could potentially be generalized to other disease states and immunological phenotypes.

In total, just over 650 healthy bone marrow donors made up the cohort. At the time of sampling, all cohort members were nominally healthy, though unrecorded immune exposures were likely present. The donor was CMV seropositive and belonged to the group of about 290 seropositive cohort members. A peripheral blood sample was collected from each donor, and TCR beta sequencing was performed on peripheral blood mononuclear cells. Genomic DNA was extracted from the blood cell samples with the Qiagen DNeasy Blood Extraction Kit. The library was made by the immunoSEQ multiplex PCR assay. For the multiplex PCR, a mixture combining 60 forward primers for TCR Vbeta segments and 13 reverse primers for TCR Jbeta segments was used. The CDR3 region of rearranged TCR beta genes was amplified from genomic DNA with a multiplex PCR assay. Amplified TCR beta libraries were sequenced as 87-base-pair reads on the Illumina HiSeq System. The paper's processing steps were these. A later analysis tallied 75 million to 85 million unique TCR beta chains across the 650 to 750 repertoires, and about 10 million of those chains were shared by two or more donors. Raw reads were error-corrected and collapsed into unique sequences with a nearest-neighbor algorithm that merged closely related sequences to remove PCR and sequencing errors. To assign V, D and J gene segments, CDR3 sequences were aligned to IMGT reference sequences. For a sequence to be retained, at least a six-nucleotide match to both a V gene segment and a J gene segment was required. A rearrangement counted as productive if the CDR3 had no stop codons and remained in frame with V and J, and every other rearrangement counted as non-productive. Following IMGT convention, CDR3 was defined as the stretch from the second conserved V-encoded cysteine up to the conserved J-encoded phenylalanine. The earlier analysis of around 640 of the donors excluded sequences that lacked an unambiguous match to a single V gene segment. An earlier analysis of a few hundred of the donors called V segments functional above 56.7% productive rearrangements and segregating when the between-donor standard deviation exceeded 5%. A statistical classification framework was built to diagnose cytomegalovirus status from the catalog of TCR beta chain sequences. In a later analysis, V and J genes were assigned by comparing TCR nucleotide sequences against IMGT/GENE-DB human TR gene sequences. A later analysis assigned CDR3 sequences and most-parsimonious VDJ recombination scenarios with the TCRdist pipeline. In a later analysis, every TCR beta chain was defined by the combination of its CDR3 amino acid sequence and its V-gene family, and reads without a unique V-gene family were dropped. In a later analysis, around 650 highly shared, low-generation-probability nucleotide sequences were removed to address suspected cross-contamination and a sequencing artifact. In a later analysis, a clonal expansion index was calculated for each public chain from normalized within-repertoire ranks of inferred template counts. A later analysis computed generation probabilities with a VDJ recombination model fitted to out-of-frame rearrangements, and checked the results against IGoR. In a later analysis, TCR-TCR, TCR-HLA and TCR-CMV co-occurrence was scored with hypergeometric tests, and a repertoire-size bias correction was applied to TCR pairs. To estimate false discovery rates, a later analysis permuted the HLA or CMV assignments 20 times. In a later analysis, co-occurring TCRs were grouped using DBSCAN, with TCRdist sequence similarity added in when clustering inside HLA-allele-positive subsets. Repertoires with fewer than 30,000 or more than 120,000 public chains, plus five repertoires with anomalous nucleotide sharing, were excluded from co-occurrence clustering. The table was pulled from immuneACCESS by TCRdb, which kept in-frame rearrangements only. Such tables lose some clones; where checked, under half of the loss comes from unresolved V genes, and the rest has no known cause. V and J calls and clone size come straight from that table; D and trimming were deduced from the DNA. This specimen's table enumerates about 210,000 clones. About 1% of the sample is held by the ten biggest clonotypes.

The germline V gene sets CDR1 to MNHEY and CDR2 to SVGAGI. The CDR3 runs 14 residues from the cysteine to the phenylalanine. Just CDR3 DNA is preserved here, 42 bases in frame from base 1. Germline trimming amounts to 5 bases on V and 9 bases on J, with 7 as the count of junction bases outside the gene matches. Sequencing was done on a sample of PBMCs. The chain joins TRBV6-5 to TRBJ2-4, with 10 bases matching TRBD1. The TCR sequence derives from a woman in her 30s in good health and CMV-seropositive. The nucleotide sequence is TGTGCCAGCAGTCACCGGGACAGGGGTTTCATTCAGTACTTC. Its protein reads: CASSHRDRGFIQYF.